This is a list of T cell receptor beta chains from one sample in a study of shared clonotypes between healthy human individuals. The repertoire was sequenced with immunoSEQ multiplex PCR; TCRdb's copy has only in-frame clones and lacks some. The sample has millions of clones, around nine tenths seen once. The sequencing sample was made of naive CD4+ T cells sorted from blood. Receptor source: a man aged 18 to 30 in good health. CDR3s include the opening cysteine and the closing phenylalanine or tryptophan. D genes are given only for firm matches. Size tells how often a clone was seen (once, few, many) or the class of an expanded clone, and some rows leave it out.

clone_size	v_call	j_call	cdr3_length	d_call	cdr3_nt	cdr3_aa
NA	TRBV28	TRBJ1-5	16	NA	TGTGCCAGCAGGCATACAGGGCTTTATAGCAATCAGCCCCAGCATTTT	CASRHTGLYSNQPQHF
NA	TRBV2	TRBJ2-7	13	TRBD1	TGTGCCACCTCCGGGACAGGGATCAACGAGCAGTACTTC	CATSGTGINEQYF
NA	TRBV19	TRBJ2-7	16	NA	TGTGCCAGTAGCGCAACTTTAATACTGACGTCCTACGAGCAGTACTTC	CASSATLILTSYEQYF
NA	TRBV19	TRBJ2-5	14	NA	TGTGCCAGTAGTATCGGCGGGAACCAAGAGACCCAGTACTTC	CASSIGGNQETQYF
NA	TRBV7-2	TRBJ1-3	16	NA	TGTGCCAGCAGCTTAGCCAGGCCCATCGGGGGAAACACCATATATTTT	CASSLARPIGGNTIYF
NA	TRBV7-2	TRBJ2-7	14	NA	TGTGCCAGCAGCTTAGTTAGACTTTCCTACGAGCAGTACTTC	CASSLVRLSYEQYF
NA	TRBV12-1	TRBJ1-5	15	NA	TGTGCCAGCAGTTTTTTTGGGGACAGGGGCTCTCTCCAGCATTTT	CASSFFGDRGSLQHF
NA	TRBV2	TRBJ2-5	13	NA	TGTGCCAGCAGTCGACAGGCTCAAGAGACCCAGTACTTC	CASSRQAQETQYF
once	TRBV2	TRBJ2-2	13	NA	TGTGCCAGCAGCTGGGCTAGCACCGGGGAGCTGTTTTTT	CASSWASTGELFF
NA	TRBV27	TRBJ2-3	18	TRBD2	TGTGCCAGCAGTTTATTGTCGGCTAGCGGGGCTAGCACAGATACGCAGTATTTT	CASSLLSASGASTDTQYF
once	TRBV5-1	TRBJ1-3	13	NA	TGCGCCAGCAGCGAGGACTTAGGAAACACCATATATTTT	CASSEDLGNTIYF
once	TRBV5-4	TRBJ2-2	16	NA	TGTGCCAGCAGCTTGGCCGGGATGGGAGGTACCGGGGAGCTGTTTTTT	CASSLAGMGGTGELFF
NA	TRBV6-6	TRBJ2-2	16	TRBD1	TGTGCCAGCAGTCGCGGACAGGGGGCGAACACCGGGGAGCTGTTTTTT	CASSRGQGANTGELFF
NA	TRBV25-1	TRBJ2-3	14	NA	TGTGCCAGCAGTGAATACAGGGCAGGAGATACGCAGTATTTT	CASSEYRAGDTQYF
NA	TRBV10-3	TRBJ2-7	13	TRBD1	TGTGCCACCGGGACAGGGACGCCCTACGAGCAGTACTTC	CATGTGTPYEQYF
NA	TRBV2	TRBJ2-3	13	TRBD2	TGTGCCGGAGAGGGACTAGCCGCAGATACGCAGTATTTT	CAGEGLAADTQYF
NA	TRBV30	TRBJ1-6	14	NA	TGTGCCTGGACGGGGGGACAAATAAATTCACCCCTCCACTTT	CAWTGGQINSPLHF
NA	TRBV10-3	TRBJ1-6	15	NA	TGTGCCAGCAGTTACTCGGGAGGGGCCAATTCACCCCTCCACTTT	CASSYSGGANSPLHF
once	TRBV5-1	TRBJ2-3	14	NA	TGCGCCAGCAGCTTGACCAAACACACAGATACGCAGTATTTT	CASSLTKHTDTQYF
few	TRBV4-1	TRBJ1-5	14	NA	TGCGCCAGCAGCCACCTGGAGGGATATCAGCCCCAGCATTTT	CASSHLEGYQPQHF
NA	TRBV2	TRBJ2-5	13	NA	TGTGCCAGCAGTGGGGACTTCAAGGGGACCCAGTACTTC	CASSGDFKGTQYF
NA	TRBV27	TRBJ2-3	15	NA	TGTGCCAGCCATCGACTGGGCCCTAACACAGATACGCAGTATTTT	CASHRLGPNTDTQYF
NA	TRBV9	TRBJ1-5	13	TRBD1	TGTGCCAGCAGCCGACAGGGGATTCGGCCCCAGCATTTT	CASSRQGIRPQHF
NA	TRBV7-9	TRBJ1-4	14	NA	TGTGCCAGCAGCTTAGGGGGGGATTACGAAAAACTGTTTTTT	CASSLGGDYEKLFF
NA	TRBV5-1	TRBJ2-3	16	NA	TGCGCCAGCAGCCACCAGGGGGGCAGGAGCACAGATACGCAGTATTTT	CASSHQGGRSTDTQYF
NA	TRBV4-1	TRBJ1-1	16	NA	TGCGCCAGCAGCCAGACACTTGGACAGCGGAACACTGAAGCTTTCTTT	CASSQTLGQRNTEAFF
NA	TRBV5-1	TRBJ2-5	18	TRBD1	TGCGCCAGCACCCTACTAGGCGGAAGGGCAGGGGGCCCAGAGACCCAGTACTTC	CASTLLGGRAGGPETQYF
few	TRBV30	TRBJ1-1	11	NA	TGTGCCTGGAGTGTTGGAACTGAAGCTTTCTTT	CAWSVGTEAFF
NA	TRBV5-1	TRBJ1-2	14	NA	TGCGCCAGCACACCGGACGGGTCTAACTATGGCTACACCTTC	CASTPDGSNYGYTF
few	TRBV30	TRBJ1-5	14	NA	TGTGCCTGGAGTGTAGCCGGTAGCAATCAGCCCCAGCATTTT	CAWSVAGSNQPQHF